These 21 T cell receptor beta chains came from one sample sequenced in a study of Japanese encephalitis immunity and Zika vaccine responses. TCRdb processed the 5' RACE reads anew with MiXCR; each CDR3 protein has one entry. The table lists over 200 distinct CDR3 sequences, about 5.5% of them singletons. Peptide pools at about 0.94 ug/mL each stimulated CFSE-labeled PBMCs over a 6-day culture. Proliferating CD4 T cells were sorted unfixed as live CD56-CD19-CD16-CD3+CD4+ CFSE-low cells. Source: antigen-activated CD4+ T cells from blood, cultured, taken during a Zika inactivated vaccine study. These receptors all stem from an adult woman who received an inactivated Zika virus vaccine.

This clonotype is judged medium-sized. This may be a read error: a much more frequent sequence differs by one nucleotide. The chain joins TRBV20-1 to TRBJ2-7, with a possible D match to TRBD2 (6 bases). The V and J ends lost 0 bases and 10 bases respectively, with 16 bases between them. The CDR3 runs to 13 residues. Germline values: CDR1 DFQATT, CDR2 SNEGSKA (reference sequence). CDR3 amino acids: CSARDPGGGAQYF. The DNA of the CDR3 is TGCAGTGCTAGAGATCCCGGGGGTGGAGCACAGTACTTC.

By share, this clonotype counts as medium-sized. The V gene is TRBV19, the J gene TRBJ1-5; 7 bases line up with TRBD1. Trimming at V came to 4 bases and at J to 4 bases, leaving 10 bases not matched to a gene. The CDR3 loop spans 16 amino acids. Germline V gene data show CDR1 as LNHDA and CDR2 as SQIVND (reference sequence). The CDR3 spells CASSSYSGTVNQPQHF. For the CDR3, the DNA is TGTGCCAGTAGTAGCTACTCCGGGACAGTTAATCAGCCCCAGCATTTT.

By sample share, this clonotype is large (0.1 to 1%). The rearrangement uses TRBV11-2 and TRBJ2-7; perhaps TRBD1 as D (5 bases). The CDR3 has 15 residues. Germline CDR1 SGHAT, CDR2 FQNNGV. V was trimmed by 0 bases and J by 4 bases, leaving 13 bases between them. The CDR3 nucleotides are TGTGCCAGCAGCTTAGAGCCAGGGCAGGAATACGAGCAGTACTTC. This encodes CASSLEPGQEYEQYF.

By sample share, this clonotype is large (0.1 to 1%). The chain links TRBV7-7 to TRBJ2-5; D remains ambiguous. Trimming took off 3 bases at V and 0 bases at J, with 5 bases between the two ends. From germline, CDR1 is SSHAT and CDR2 FNYEAQ (reference sequence). CDR3 length: 13 amino acids. CDR3 sequence: CASSLSNQETQYF. The DNA for the CDR3 is TGTGCCAGCAGCTTGAGCAACCAAGAGACCCAGTACTTC. Looking up the rest from reference TRBV7-7 and TRBJ2-5 gives the full variable domain: GAGVSQSPRYKVTKRGQDVTLRCDPISSHATLYWYQQALGQGPEFLTYFNYEAQPDKSGLPSDRFSAERPEGSISTLTIQRTEQRDSAMYRCASSLSNQETQYFGPGTRLLVL.

This clonotype is large. The V gene is TRBV7-2, the J gene TRBJ2-3, with 10 bases lining up with TRBD2. This CDR3 has 15 residues. With V trimmed by 5 bases and J by 4 bases, 6 bases remained unmatched. CDR1 and CDR2 from the germline V gene are SGHTA and FQGNSA. The CDR3 reads CASSLSSGRADTQYF. CDR3 DNA: TGTGCCAGCAGCCTTTCTAGCGGGAGAGCAGATACGCAGTATTTT.

This clonotype is hyperexpanded in the sample. This sequence joins TRBV20-1 and TRBJ2-7; a weak D match, TRBD2 (6 bases). The V gene's germline CDR1 is DFQATT and CDR2 SNEGSKA (reference sequence). The CDR3 extends over 13 amino acids. V was trimmed by 0 bases and J by 10 bases, leaving 16 bases between them. As DNA, the CDR3 is TGCAGTGCTAGAGATCCCGGGGGTGGATCACAGTACTTC. This translates into CSARDPGGGSQYF.

This clonotype is termed large (0.1 to 1%). V is TRBV27 and J is TRBJ2-7; TRBD1 agrees at 7 bases. The trim removed 4 bases at V and 3 bases at J, leaving 12 bases unmatched. The CDR3 is made up of 16 amino acids. The germline CDR1 and CDR2 sequences are MNHEY and SMNVEV (reference sequence). DNA of the CDR3: TGTGCCAGCAGTTCCCCCTCGGGACAGCCACTCTACGAGCAGTACTTC. It is translated as CASSSPSGQPLYEQYF.

Judged by abundance, this clonotype is large. The chain combines TRBV4-3 with TRBJ2-2; tentatively, D is TRBD1 (6 bases). V shed 1 base and J shed 4 bases, with 7 bases lying between them. Looked up from germline, CDR1 is LGHNA and CDR2 is YSLEER. This CDR3 has 14 amino acids. Written as DNA, the CDR3 is TGCGCCAGCAGCCAAGCACAGGGCACCGGGGAGCTGTTTTTT. As protein: CASSQAQGTGELFF.

This clonotype is labeled as hyperexpanded. The gene calls are TRBV28 and TRBJ1-2; D gene uncertain. The CDR3 contains 16 residues. V dropped 4 bases and J dropped 2 bases, with 17 bases sitting between them. The germline V gene encodes CDR1 MDHEN and CDR2 SYDVKM. CDR3 protein: CASSSVPGTKNYGYTF. The CDR3 DNA reads TGTGCCAGCAGTTCAGTTCCGGGAACGAAAAACTATGGCTACACCTTC.

The genes are TRBV12-3 or TRBV12-4 and TRBJ1-4; perhaps TRBD1 as D (5 bases). CDR3 length equals 14 residues. Trimming pared 3 bases from V and 8 bases from J, leaving 13 bases between. CDR3 amino acids: CASSFAGMGEKLFF. The CDR3 DNA sequence: TGTGCCAGCAGTTTTGCAGGGATGGGGGAAAAACTGTTTTTT.

Relative to its sample, this clonotype is large. This sequence joins TRBV7-8 and TRBJ2-2; D perhaps matches TRBD2 (5 bases). Germline CDR1 SGHVS, CDR2 FQNEAQ. The CDR3 has 14 residues. V lost 0 bases to trimming and J lost 5 bases, with 7 bases between them. Written as DNA, the CDR3 is TGTGCCAGCAGCTTAGCGAGAGGGACCGGGGAGCTGTTTTTT. This sequence encodes CASSLARGTGELFF.

In this sample, this clonotype is large (0.1 to 1%). The chain joins TRBV21-1 to TRBJ2-3. TRBV21-1 is deemed a pseudogene. The CDR3 sequence is 14 residues long. CDR3 region: CASSVIGSTDTQYF. Here the CDR3 DNA reads TGTGCCAGCAGCGTAATAGGAAGCACAGATACGCAGTATTTT.

This clonotype is medium-sized. The chain has TRBV9 and TRBJ2-7; D possibly uses TRBD1 or TRBD2 (7 bases each). The V end was cut by 0 bases, the J end by 6 bases, with 13 bases between. In germline, CDR1 is SGDLS, CDR2 YYNGEE. This CDR3 is 14 amino acids long. The CDR3 reads CASSVGGRGGEQYF. CDR3 DNA sequence: TGTGCCAGCAGCGTAGGGGGCAGGGGGGGCGAGCAGTACTTC.

This clonotype is deemed large. J is TRBJ1-2 and V is TRBV7-9; D might be TRBD1 (6 bases). Per the germline V gene, CDR1 is SEHNR and CDR2 is FQNEAQ (reference sequence). Deletions cut 5 bases from V and 0 bases from J, with 16 bases between. This CDR3 has 16 residues. CDR3 in DNA: TGTGCCAGCAGCCGTCGTACAGGGACGACTAACTATGGCTACACCTTC. This encodes CASSRRTGTTNYGYTF.

Relative to its sample, this clonotype is large. The chain combines TRBV4-3 with TRBJ1-2, with 9 bases identical to TRBD1. J gave up 4 bases and V 2 bases, and 5 bases lay outside the gene matches. The germline V gene has CDR1 LGHNA and CDR2 YSLEER. CDR3 length: 15 amino acids. CDR3 residues: CASSQLGQGSYGYTF. As DNA, the CDR3 is TGCGCCAGCAGCCAATTGGGACAGGGCTCCTATGGCTACACCTTC.

By proportion, this clonotype is large. The DNA of the CDR3 is TGCGCCAGCAGCCGAGTTAGCACAGATACGCAGTATTTT. Residues: CASSRVSTDTQYF. V and J are TRBV4-3 and TRBJ2-3; D unclear. This CDR3 is 13 amino acids long. Germline V lookup: CDR1 LGHNA, CDR2 YSLEER. Deletions cut 4 bases from V and 0 bases from J, with 5 bases between.

By share, this clonotype ranks as medium-sized (0.01 to 0.1%). The CDR3 protein is CASSQAQETQYF. CDR3 coding DNA: TGCGCCAGCAGCCAAGCTCAAGAGACCCAGTACTTC. V usage is TRBV4-3 and J usage is TRBJ2-5; the D is unclear. V was clipped by 1 base and J by 2 bases, with 2 bases between them. Germline CDR1 LGHNA, CDR2 YSLEER. This CDR3 spans 12 amino acids.

This clonotype ranks as large. This chain uses TRBV19 with TRBJ1-1; TRBD1 matches 12 bases. The germline gives CDR1 LNHDA, CDR2 SQIVND (reference sequence). This CDR3 contains 17 residues. The ends lost 1 base at V and 0 bases at J; junction bases unmatched: 3. CDR3 region: CASSIGGTGGLNTEAFF. CDR3 coding DNA: TGTGCCAGTAGTATAGGTGGGACAGGGGGCCTGAACACTGAAGCTTTCTTT.

This clonotype is labeled hyperexpanded (1% or more). The chain carries TRBV4-3 and TRBJ1-2; D is undetermined. Germline CDR1 and CDR2: LGHNA and YSLEER. The CDR3 has 13 residues. V lost 2 bases to trimming and J lost 2 bases, with 6 bases between them. The CDR3 is CASSQNGNYGYTF. The CDR3 coding sequence is TGCGCCAGCAGCCAAAACGGGAACTATGGCTACACCTTC.

This clonotype is judged large. The V and J genes are TRBV18 and TRBJ1-5; D is ambiguous. CDR1 KGHSH and CDR2 LQKENI come from the germline V gene. Trimming left V 3 bases short and J 4 bases short, with 13 bases between. This CDR3 is built from 15 residues. The CDR3 sequence: CASSPGGPMNQPQHF. The CDR3 DNA reads as TGTGCCAGCTCACCCGGCGGACCGATGAATCAGCCCCAGCATTTT. The full variable domain, its missing parts supplied by reference TRBV18 and TRBJ1-5, is NAGVMQNPRHLVRRRGQEARLRCSPMKGHSHVYWYRQLPEEGLKFMVYLQKENIIDESGMPKERFSAEFPKEGPSILRIQQVVRGDSAAYFCASSPGGPMNQPQHFGDGTRLSIL.

This clonotype was counted between two and nine times. The rearrangement links TRBV9 to TRBJ2-3; 10 nucleotides match TRBD2. The V segment lost 4 bases and the J segment 4 bases; nucleotides outside the gene matches: 6. CDR3 length: 15 amino acids. Germline V gene sequence: CDR1 SGDLS, CDR2 YYNGEE. CDR3 sequence (DNA): TGTGCCAGCAGCCCCATAGCGGGAGGTGCAGATACGCAGTATTTT. Protein sequence: CASSPIAGGADTQYF.